Listed below are T cell receptor beta chains from one sample, sequenced in a study of cytomegalovirus exposure and HLA in healthy donors. Method: immunoSEQ multiplex PCR; TCRdb's copy keeps in-frame clones and lacks some. The sample includes hundreds of thousands of clones, 88% of them seen just once. Sequences were obtained from PBMCs. The receptors here all came from a woman in her late teens or twenties in good health and CMV-seronegative. Each CDR3 is given with its conserved first and last residue. D genes are given only for firm matches. Size is omitted from some rows. Given values are once, few, many or a class for expanded clones.

j_gene,d_gene,v_gene,abundance,CDR3nt,CDR3aa
TRBJ1-1,TRBD1,TRBV19,NA,TGTGCCAGTAGTATAGGGACAGGGAGGTCTGAAGCTTTCTTT,CASSIGTGRSEAFF
TRBJ2-7,TRBD2,TRBV5-1,NA,TGCGCCAGCAGCTTGAAGTGGACTAGCGGGAGGCCCAGCTACGAGCAGTACTTC,CASSLKWTSGRPSYEQYF
TRBJ2-7,NA,TRBV7-8,NA,TGTGCCAGCAGCTTCTCTGGCAAGACCTACGAGCAGTACTTC,CASSFSGKTYEQYF
TRBJ2-7,NA,TRBV27,NA,TGTGCCAGCAGGTGGACTTCAAATGTCCCCTACGAGCAGTACTTC,CASRWTSNVPYEQYF
TRBJ1-2,NA,TRBV28,NA,TGTGCCAGCAGTTTGGCCACCGGGGGCTACACCTTC,CASSLATGGYTF
TRBJ1-5,NA,TRBV30,NA,TGTGCCTGGAGTGGGCAGGGCCTGACCCAGCCCCAGCATTTT,CAWSGQGLTQPQHF
TRBJ1-6,NA,TRBV27,NA,TGTGCCAGCAGTAATATGAGGTCACCCCTCCACTTT,CASSNMRSPLHF
TRBJ1-5,NA,TRBV2,NA,TGTGCCAGCAAGCGGGCATGGAGTCAGCCCCAGCATTTT,CASKRAWSQPQHF
TRBJ2-2,TRBD1,TRBV7-6,NA,TGTGCCAGCAGCCAAGGGACAGGGGGTCCCGGGGAGCTGTTTTTT,CASSQGTGGPGELFF
TRBJ1-2,NA,TRBV27,NA,TGTGCCAGCAGTTCAGTCGCAGGCTATGGCTACACCTTC,CASSSVAGYGYTF
TRBJ2-3,TRBD2,TRBV6-1,NA,TGTGCCAGCAGTGCCAGCGGGGCTCTCACAGATACGCAGTATTTT,CASSASGALTDTQYF
TRBJ2-5,TRBD1,TRBV6-5,NA,TGTGCCAGCAGTAACAGGGGGCTGGGGGAGACCCAGTACTTC,CASSNRGLGETQYF
TRBJ1-1,NA,TRBV9,NA,TGTGCCAGCAGCGTAGAAGGGGCGGGAAACACTGAAGCTTTCTTT,CASSVEGAGNTEAFF
TRBJ1-4,TRBD1,TRBV25-1,NA,TGTGCCAGCAGTGAATGGGACAGTCGAGCTAATGAAAAACTGTTTTTT,CASSEWDSRANEKLFF
TRBJ1-1,NA,TRBV10-3,NA,TGTGCCATCTTGGAGGGCACTGAAGCTTTCTTT,CAILEGTEAFF
TRBJ1-1,NA,TRBV11-2,NA,TGTGCCAGCAGCTATGGCGCGGGACTGAACACTGAAGCTTTCTTT,CASSYGAGLNTEAFF
TRBJ2-5,TRBD1,TRBV11-2,once,TGTGCCAGCAGCCGGGACAGGGGCCATCAAGAGACCCAGTACTTC,CASSRDRGHQETQYF
TRBJ1-1,NA,TRBV20-1,NA,TGCAGTGCTGACGGGGACACTGAAGCTTTCTTT,CSADGDTEAFF
TRBJ2-7,TRBD1,TRBV15,NA,TGTGCCACCAGCAGAGAACCACAGGGGGGATACGAGCAGTACTTC,CATSREPQGGYEQYF
TRBJ1-1,NA,TRBV5-6,NA,TGTGCCAGCAGCGCCCGACAAACTGAAGCTTTCTTT,CASSARQTEAFF
TRBJ2-7,TRBD2,TRBV2,NA,TGTGCCAGCATGCGGGAGCGGGAGGGGCAGTACTTC,CASMREREGQYF
TRBJ2-1,NA,TRBV28,NA,TGTGCCAGCAGTATGGGACACCGCAATGAGCAGTTCTTC,CASSMGHRNEQFF
TRBJ1-2,NA,TRBV12-5,NA,TGTGCTAGTGGCTCGGACAGCCGGGACTATGGCTACACCTTC,CASGSDSRDYGYTF
TRBJ2-5,TRBD2,TRBV5-1,NA,TGCGCCAGCAGAGGAGCGGGAGTACTCGAGACCCAGTACTTC,CASRGAGVLETQYF
TRBJ2-7,NA,TRBV28,NA,TGTGCCAGCACCCCAGACGACAGGAGCTCCTACGAGCAGTACTTC,CASTPDDRSSYEQYF
TRBJ2-1,TRBD2,TRBV5-4,NA,TGTGCCAGCAGCTTGGCCGGGACTAAGTATGAGCAGTTCTTC,CASSLAGTKYEQFF
TRBJ2-5,NA,TRBV5-6,NA,TGTGCCAGCAGCTTCTCTTTTGCCCTCGGAGAGACCCAGTACTTC,CASSFSFALGETQYF
TRBJ1-2,NA,TRBV15,NA,TGTGCCACCAGCAGAGATAAGAATGGGGGGGGCTACACCTTC,CATSRDKNGGGYTF
TRBJ2-1,NA,TRBV28,NA,TGTGCCAGCAGTTTATTTCTTCGTGAGCAGTTCTTC,CASSLFLREQFF
TRBJ1-1,NA,TRBV7-3,NA,TGTGCCAGCAGCTTTGGAGGACAGACTGAAGCTTTCTTT,CASSFGGQTEAFF
TRBJ2-1,NA,TRBV6-1,NA,TGTGCCAGCAGTGAAGCGGGGGGCTCCTACAATGAGCAGTTCTTC,CASSEAGGSYNEQFF
TRBJ2-1,NA,TRBV30,NA,TGTGCCTGGAGTGTATCAAACAATGAGCAGTTCTTC,CAWSVSNNEQFF
TRBJ2-2,TRBD1,TRBV27,NA,TGTGCCAGCAGTTCAACCAGGACAGGGTCGGCCGGGGAGCTGTTTTTT,CASSSTRTGSAGELFF
TRBJ1-1,NA,TRBV5-5,once,TGTGCCAGCAGCTTGGGGGGTGACAGGCCGAACACTGAAGCTTTCTTT,CASSLGGDRPNTEAFF
TRBJ2-7,TRBD1,TRBV4-2,NA,TGTGCCAGCAGCCAATCCGGGACAGGGGCCTACGAGCAGTACTTC,CASSQSGTGAYEQYF
TRBJ2-7,TRBD1,TRBV7-8,NA,TGTGCCAGCAGCCCGAGACAGGGAAGCGAGCAGTACTTC,CASSPRQGSEQYF
TRBJ2-5,NA,TRBV5-1,NA,TGCGCCAGCAGCTTGGAAGAGGCGGCGACCCAGTACTTC,CASSLEEAATQYF
TRBJ2-7,NA,TRBV25-1,NA,TGTGCCAGCAGTGGCGCATACGAGCAGTACTTC,CASSGAYEQYF
TRBJ1-2,TRBD1,TRBV5-6,NA,TGTGCCAGCAGATTGCAGGGGGGTGGCTACACCTTC,CASRLQGGGYTF
TRBJ1-5,NA,TRBV28,NA,TGTGCCAGCAGGCCAGGGGTAAGCAATCAGCCCCAGCATTTT,CASRPGVSNQPQHF
TRBJ2-3,NA,TRBV6-5,NA,TGTGCCAGCAGTTACTCGAGGCATTTAATGGTAGATACGCAGTATTTT,CASSYSRHLMVDTQYF
TRBJ1-1,NA,TRBV7-7,NA,TGTGCCAGCAGCTTAACGGGAAACACTGAAGCTTTCTTT,CASSLTGNTEAFF
TRBJ2-2,NA,TRBV5-4,NA,TGTGCCAGCAGCTTGGGTAGCGGAGGAAACACCGGGGAGCTGTTTTTT,CASSLGSGGNTGELFF
TRBJ1-1,NA,TRBV18,NA,TGTGCCAGCTCACCACGCATTGCAGGGGTCACTGAAGCTTTCTTT,CASSPRIAGVTEAFF